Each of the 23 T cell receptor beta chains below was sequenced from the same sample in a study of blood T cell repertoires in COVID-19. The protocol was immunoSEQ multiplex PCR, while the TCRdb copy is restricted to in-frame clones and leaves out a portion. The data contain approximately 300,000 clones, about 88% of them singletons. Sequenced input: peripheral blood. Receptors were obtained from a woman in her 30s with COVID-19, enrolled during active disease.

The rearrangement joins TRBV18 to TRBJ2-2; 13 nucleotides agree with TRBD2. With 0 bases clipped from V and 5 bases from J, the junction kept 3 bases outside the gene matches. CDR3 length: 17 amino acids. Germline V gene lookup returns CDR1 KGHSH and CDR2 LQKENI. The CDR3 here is CASSPPGLAGPTGELFF. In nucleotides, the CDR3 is TGTGCCAGCTCACCACCGGGACTAGCGGGACCGACCGGGGAGCTGTTTTTT.

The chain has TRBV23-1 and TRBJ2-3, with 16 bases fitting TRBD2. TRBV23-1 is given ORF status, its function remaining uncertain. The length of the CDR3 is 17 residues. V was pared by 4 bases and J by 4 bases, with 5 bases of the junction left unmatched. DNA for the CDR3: TGCGCCAGCAGTCCACCGGGACTAGCGGGAGGGGCAGATACGCAGTATTTT. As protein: CASSPPGLAGGADTQYF.

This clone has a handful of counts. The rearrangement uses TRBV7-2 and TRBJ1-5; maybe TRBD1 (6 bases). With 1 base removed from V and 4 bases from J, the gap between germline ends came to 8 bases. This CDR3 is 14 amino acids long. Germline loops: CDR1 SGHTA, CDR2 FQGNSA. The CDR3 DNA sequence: TGTGCCAGCAGCTTAGAGAGGGGGAATCAGCCCCAGCATTTT. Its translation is CASSLERGNQPQHF.

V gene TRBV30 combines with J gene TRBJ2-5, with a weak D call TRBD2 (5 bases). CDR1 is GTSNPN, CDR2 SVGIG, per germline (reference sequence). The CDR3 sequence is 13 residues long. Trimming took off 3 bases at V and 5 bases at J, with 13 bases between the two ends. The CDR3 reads CAWRVEAGETQYF. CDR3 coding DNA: TGTGCCTGGAGGGTGGAGGCCGGGGAGACCCAGTACTTC.

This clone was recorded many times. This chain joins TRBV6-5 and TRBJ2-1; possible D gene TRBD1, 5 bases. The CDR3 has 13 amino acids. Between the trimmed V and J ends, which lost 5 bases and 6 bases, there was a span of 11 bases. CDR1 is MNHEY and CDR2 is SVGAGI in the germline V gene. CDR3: CASSLGHFNEQFF. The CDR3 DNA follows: TGTGCCAGCAGTCTCGGACACTTCAATGAGCAGTTCTTC.

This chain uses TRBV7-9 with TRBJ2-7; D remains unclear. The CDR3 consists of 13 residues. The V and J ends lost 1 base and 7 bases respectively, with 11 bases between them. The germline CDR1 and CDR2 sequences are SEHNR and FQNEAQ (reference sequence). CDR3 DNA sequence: TGTGCCAGCAGCTTAGTGCTCGTCGGTGAGCAGTACTTC. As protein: CASSLVLVGEQYF.

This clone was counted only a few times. The CDR3 DNA follows: TGTGCCAGCAGCCCAGACAGGGGCTATTACGAGCAGTACTTC. This codes for CASSPDRGYYEQYF. This chain links TRBV14 with TRBJ2-7, with 8 bases matching TRBD1. The germline V gene encodes CDR1 SGHDN and CDR2 FVKESK. After removal of 4 bases from V and 4 bases from J, the junction contained 6 bases not matched to a gene. CDR3 size: 14 residues.

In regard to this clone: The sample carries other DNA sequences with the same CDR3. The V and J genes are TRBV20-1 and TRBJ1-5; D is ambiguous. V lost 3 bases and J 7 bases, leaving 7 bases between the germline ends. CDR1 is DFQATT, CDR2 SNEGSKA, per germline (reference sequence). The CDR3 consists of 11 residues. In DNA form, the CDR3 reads TGCAGTGCTAGGGCGGGCCAGCCCCAGCATTTT. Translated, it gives CSARAGQPQHF.

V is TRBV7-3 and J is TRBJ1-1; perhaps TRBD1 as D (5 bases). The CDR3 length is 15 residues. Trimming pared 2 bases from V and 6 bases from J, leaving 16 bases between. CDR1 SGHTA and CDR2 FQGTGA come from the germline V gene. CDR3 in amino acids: CASSLSGGRLPEAFF. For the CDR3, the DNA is TGTGCCAGCAGCTTATCCGGGGGACGCCTCCCTGAAGCTTTCTTT. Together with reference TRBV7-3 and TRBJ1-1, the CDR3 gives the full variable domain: GAGVSQTPSNKVTEKGKYVELRCDPISGHTALYWYRQSLGQGPEFLIYFQGTGAADDSGLPNDRFFAVRPEGSVSTLKIQRTERGDSAVYLCASSLSGGRLPEAFFGQGTRLTVV.

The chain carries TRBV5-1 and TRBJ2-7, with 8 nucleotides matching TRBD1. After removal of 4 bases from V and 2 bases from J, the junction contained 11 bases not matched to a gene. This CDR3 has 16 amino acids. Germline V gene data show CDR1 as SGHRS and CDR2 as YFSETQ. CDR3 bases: TGCGCCAGCAGCCCCCGACAGGGGCGTTCGGCCTACGAGCAGTACTTC. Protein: CASSPRQGRSAYEQYF.

The CDR3 nucleotides read TGCGCCAGCAGCCAATCCGGCGAGCGCGCCGGGGAGCTGTTTTTT. Translated: CASSQSGERAGELFF. The J gene is TRBJ2-2, the V gene TRBV4-1; no clear D gene. V was shortened by 2 bases and J by 6 bases, with 13 bases between the two germline ends. CDR1 and CDR2 from the germline V gene are MGHRA and YSYEKL. The CDR3 sequence is 15 residues long.

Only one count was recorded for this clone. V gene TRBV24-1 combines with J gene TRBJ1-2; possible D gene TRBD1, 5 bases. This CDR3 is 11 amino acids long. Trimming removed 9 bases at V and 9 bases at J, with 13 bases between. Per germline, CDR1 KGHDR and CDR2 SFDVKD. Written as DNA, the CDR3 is TGTGCCACCTTTTGGGGGGGGAGCTACACCTTC. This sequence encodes CATFWGGSYTF.

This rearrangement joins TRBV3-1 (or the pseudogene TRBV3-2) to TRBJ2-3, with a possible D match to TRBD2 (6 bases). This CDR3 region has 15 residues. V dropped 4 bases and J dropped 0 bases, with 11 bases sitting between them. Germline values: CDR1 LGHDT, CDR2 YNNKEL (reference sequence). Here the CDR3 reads CASSPSDPSTDTQYF. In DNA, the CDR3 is TGTGCCAGCAGCCCTAGCGACCCGAGCACAGATACGCAGTATTTT.

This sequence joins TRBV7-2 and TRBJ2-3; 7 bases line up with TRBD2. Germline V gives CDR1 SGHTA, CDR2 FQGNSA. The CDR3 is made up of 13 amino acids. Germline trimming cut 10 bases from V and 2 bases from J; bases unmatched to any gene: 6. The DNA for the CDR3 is TGTGCCAACCGACTAGCAGCCACAGATACGCAGTATTTT. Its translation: CANRLAATDTQYF.

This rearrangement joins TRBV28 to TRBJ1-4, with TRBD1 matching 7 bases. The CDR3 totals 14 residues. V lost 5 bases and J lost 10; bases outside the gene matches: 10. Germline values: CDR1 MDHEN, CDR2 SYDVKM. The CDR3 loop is CASSRLTGQSKLFF. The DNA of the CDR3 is TGTGCCAGCAGTCGACTGACAGGGCAGTCAAAACTGTTTTTT.

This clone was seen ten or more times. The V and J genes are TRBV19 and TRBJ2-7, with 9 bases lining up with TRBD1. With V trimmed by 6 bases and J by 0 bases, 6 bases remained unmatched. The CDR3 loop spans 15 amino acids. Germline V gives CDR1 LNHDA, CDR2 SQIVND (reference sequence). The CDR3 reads CASSLSGQGSYEQYF. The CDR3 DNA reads TGTGCCAGTAGCCTATCGGGACAGGGCTCCTACGAGCAGTACTTC.

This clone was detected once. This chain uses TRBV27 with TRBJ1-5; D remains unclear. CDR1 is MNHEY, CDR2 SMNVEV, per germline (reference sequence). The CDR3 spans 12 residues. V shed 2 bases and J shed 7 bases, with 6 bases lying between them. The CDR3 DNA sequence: TGTGCCAGCAGTTTACGGGGACAGCCCCAGCATTTT. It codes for CASSLRGQPQHF.

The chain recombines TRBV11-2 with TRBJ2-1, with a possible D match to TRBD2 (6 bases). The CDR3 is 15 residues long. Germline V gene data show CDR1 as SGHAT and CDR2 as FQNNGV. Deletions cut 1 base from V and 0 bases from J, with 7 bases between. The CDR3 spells CASSLAGASYNEQFF. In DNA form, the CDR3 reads TGTGCCAGCAGCTTAGCGGGAGCCTCCTACAATGAGCAGTTCTTC.

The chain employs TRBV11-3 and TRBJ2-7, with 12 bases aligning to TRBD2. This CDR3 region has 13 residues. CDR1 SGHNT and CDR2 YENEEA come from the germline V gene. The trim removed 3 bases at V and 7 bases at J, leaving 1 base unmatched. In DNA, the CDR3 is TGTGCCAGCAGCTTTGGACTAGCGGGAGAGCAGTACTTC. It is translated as CASSFGLAGEQYF.

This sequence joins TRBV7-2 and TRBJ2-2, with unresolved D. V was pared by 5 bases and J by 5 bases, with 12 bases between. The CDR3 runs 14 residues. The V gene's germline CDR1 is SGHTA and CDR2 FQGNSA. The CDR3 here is CASSVTVSTGELFF. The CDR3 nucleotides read TGTGCCAGCAGCGTTACAGTTAGTACCGGGGAGCTGTTTTTT.

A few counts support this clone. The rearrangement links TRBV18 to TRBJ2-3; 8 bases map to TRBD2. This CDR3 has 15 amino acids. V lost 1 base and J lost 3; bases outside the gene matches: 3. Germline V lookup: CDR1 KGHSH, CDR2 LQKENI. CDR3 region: CASSPLAGTTDTQYF. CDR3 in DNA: TGTGCCAGCTCACCACTAGCGGGAACGACAGATACGCAGTATTTT.

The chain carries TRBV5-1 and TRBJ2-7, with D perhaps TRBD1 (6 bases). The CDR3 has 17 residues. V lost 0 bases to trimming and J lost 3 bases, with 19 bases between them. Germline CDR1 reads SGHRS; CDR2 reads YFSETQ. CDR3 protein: CASSLDRVDRSSYEQYF. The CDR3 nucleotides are TGCGCCAGCAGCTTGGACAGGGTCGACCGATCCAGCTACGAGCAGTACTTC.

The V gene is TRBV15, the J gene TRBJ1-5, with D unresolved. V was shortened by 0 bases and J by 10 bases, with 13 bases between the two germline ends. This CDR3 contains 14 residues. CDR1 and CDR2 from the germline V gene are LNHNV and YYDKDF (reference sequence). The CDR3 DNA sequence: TGTGCCACCAGCAGAGAAGTCGGGAACGGACCCCAGCATTTT. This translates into CATSREVGNGPQHF.